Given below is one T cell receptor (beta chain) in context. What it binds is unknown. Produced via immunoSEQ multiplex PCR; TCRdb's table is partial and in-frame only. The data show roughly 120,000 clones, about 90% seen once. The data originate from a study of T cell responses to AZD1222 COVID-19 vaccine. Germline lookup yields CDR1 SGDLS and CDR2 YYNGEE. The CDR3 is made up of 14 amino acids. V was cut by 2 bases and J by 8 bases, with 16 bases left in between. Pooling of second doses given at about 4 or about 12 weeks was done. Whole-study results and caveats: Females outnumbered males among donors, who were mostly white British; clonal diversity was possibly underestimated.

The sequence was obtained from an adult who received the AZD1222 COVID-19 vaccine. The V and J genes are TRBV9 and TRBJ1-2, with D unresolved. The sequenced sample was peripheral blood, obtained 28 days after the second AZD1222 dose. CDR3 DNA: TGTGCCAGCAGCGTGGGAGCCCCTTTGGAGGGCTACACCTTC. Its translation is CASSVGAPLEGYTF.